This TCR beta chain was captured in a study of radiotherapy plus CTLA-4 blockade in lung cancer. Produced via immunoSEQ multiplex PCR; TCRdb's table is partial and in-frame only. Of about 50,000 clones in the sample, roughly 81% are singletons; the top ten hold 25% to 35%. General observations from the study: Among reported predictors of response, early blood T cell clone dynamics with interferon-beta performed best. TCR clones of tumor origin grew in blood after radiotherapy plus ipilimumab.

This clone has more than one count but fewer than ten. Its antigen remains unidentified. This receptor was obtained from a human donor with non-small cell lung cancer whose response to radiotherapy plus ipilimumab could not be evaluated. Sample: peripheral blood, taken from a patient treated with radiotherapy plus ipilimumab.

CDR3 protein: CATSSGVGRAHGELFF. CDR3 bases: TGTGCCACCAGCAGCGGGGTCGGGAGGGCCCACGGGGAGCTGTTTTTT. This chain connects TRBV15 to TRBJ2-2; TRBD2 matches 8 bases. V trimming: 3 bases; J trimming: 7 bases; junction bases outside the gene matches: 10. The V gene's germline CDR1 is LNHNV and CDR2 YYDKDF (reference sequence). The CDR3 has 16 amino acids.